Listed below are T cell receptor beta chains from one sample, sequenced in a study of cytomegalovirus exposure and HLA in healthy donors. Sequenced by immunoSEQ multiplex PCR; TCRdb stores in-frame clones only, minus some. The sample yields approximately 150,000 clones, approximately 80% seen once. The sequenced sample was PBMCs. The source of these receptors is a woman in her forties in good health and CMV-seronegative. Each CDR3 is given with its conserved first and last residue. D genes are given only for firm matches. Expanded clones get a size class; other rows say once, few or many, or leave the size out.

j_call v_call cdr3_length clone_size d_call cdr3_aa cdr3_nt
TRBJ2-7 TRBV10-3 13 NA TRBD2 CAIKIAGTDEQYF TGTGCCATCAAAATAGCGGGGACGGACGAGCAGTACTTC
TRBJ2-1 TRBV21-1 16 NA NA CASSMKGQGVSNEQFF TGTGCCAGCAGCATGAAGGGACAGGGGGTAAGTAATGAGCAGTTCTTC
TRBJ2-5 TRBV7-8 15 NA TRBD2 CASSLGGLAQETQYF TGTGCCAGCAGCTTAGGCGGACTAGCGCAAGAGACCCAGTACTTC
TRBJ2-6 TRBV7-9 14 NA NA CASSLDSGANGLTF TGTGCCAGCAGCTTAGACTCTGGGGCCAACGGCCTGACTTTC
TRBJ2-3 TRBV28 14 NA NA CASSLGLAGDTQYF TGTGCCAGCAGTTTAGGGCTAGCTGGGGATACGCAGTATTTT
TRBJ2-7 TRBV6-5 14 once NA CASSYRDTLYEQYF TGTGCCAGCAGTTACCGGGACACCCTCTACGAGCAGTACTTC
TRBJ1-6 TRBV7-9 15 NA TRBD1 CASSFQPGTALSLHF TGTGCCAGCAGCTTCCAACCCGGGACAGCCCTTTCCCTCCACTTT
TRBJ2-1 TRBV28 16 NA NA CASSLQGGGSYNEQFF TGTGCCAGCAGTCTACAGGGAGGGGGGTCCTACAATGAGCAGTTCTTC
TRBJ1-1 TRBV10-1 16 few TRBD1 CASRGWQGVFDTEAFF TGCGCCAGCAGGGGCTGGCAGGGGGTTTTCGACACTGAAGCTTTCTTT
TRBJ1-1 TRBV4-2 15 NA NA CASSQEEGGGTEAFF TGTGCCAGCAGCCAAGAGGAAGGGGGGGGGACTGAAGCTTTCTTT
TRBJ2-5 TRBV7-9 14 once NA CASSLVVPGETQYF TGTGCCAGCAGCTTAGTTGTCCCTGGCGAGACCCAGTACTTC
TRBJ2-3 TRBV7-7 15 NA TRBD1 CASSLGQATTDTQYF TGTGCTAGCAGCCTGGGACAGGCCACGACAGATACGCAGTATTTT
TRBJ2-3 TRBV7-2 14 few TRBD2 CASSLRSGADTQYF TGTGCCAGCAGCCTCCGAAGCGGGGCAGATACGCAGTATTTT
TRBJ2-2 TRBV6-4 13 NA NA CASSGRNTGELFF TGTGCCAGCAGCGGGAGGAACACCGGGGAGCTGTTTTTT
TRBJ2-1 TRBV7-2 15 NA NA CASSLNGQRNNEQFF TGTGCCAGCAGCTTAAATGGACAACGTAACAATGAGCAGTTCTTC
TRBJ2-5 TRBV28 15 NA NA CASSPTGIIQETQYF TGTGCCAGCAGTCCTACCGGTATAATCCAAGAGACCCAGTACTTC
TRBJ1-2 TRBV6-5 15 few TRBD1 CASSYSPQGAGGYTF TGTGCCAGCAGTTACTCGCCACAGGGGGCGGGGGGCTACACCTTC
TRBJ1-5 TRBV11-2 13 few NA CASSLWGEQPQHF TGTGCCAGCAGCTTGTGGGGAGAACAGCCCCAGCATTTT
TRBJ2-7 TRBV2 13 NA TRBD1 CASSGTGVNEQYF TGTGCCAGCAGTGGGACAGGGGTGAACGAGCAGTACTTC
TRBJ2-3 TRBV2 18 NA TRBD2 CASSEASPGRGVVDTQYF TGTGCCAGCAGTGAAGCCTCCCCTGGGCGGGGGGTCGTAGATACGCAGTATTTT
TRBJ1-5 TRBV19 14 few NA CASSINLVGQPQHF TGTGCCAGTAGTATTAATTTAGTCGGTCAGCCCCAGCATTTT
TRBJ1-5 TRBV15 13 few NA CATSRSGDQPQHF TGTGCCACCAGCAGGTCAGGGGATCAGCCCCAGCATTTT
TRBJ1-6 TRBV25-1 18 once TRBD1 CASSASGTGGSYNSPLHF TGTGCCAGCAGTGCCTCCGGGACAGGTGGTTCCTATAATTCACCCCTCCACTTT
TRBJ1-5 TRBV4-3 15 NA NA CASSQVWGSGQPQHF TGCGCCAGCAGCCAGGTCTGGGGTTCAGGGCAGCCCCAGCATTTT
TRBJ2-7 TRBV7-2 14 NA NA CASSLVQGGGEQYF TGTGCCAGCAGCTTAGTCCAGGGAGGGGGCGAGCAGTACTTC
TRBJ2-5 TRBV29-1 14 NA TRBD1 CSVGTGWTQETQYF TGCAGCGTGGGGACAGGGTGGACCCAAGAGACCCAGTACTTC
TRBJ2-5 TRBV4-2 16 NA TRBD2 CASSHQIAGGSETQYF TGTGCCAGCAGCCATCAAATAGCGGGGGGCTCTGAGACCCAGTACTTC
TRBJ2-1 TRBV25-1 14 few TRBD2 CASSAGTKYNEQFF TGTGCCAGCAGTGCCGGGACTAAGTACAATGAGCAGTTCTTC
TRBJ2-4 TRBV27 15 NA NA CASSPLDLGKNIQYF TGTGCCAGCAGTCCATTAGATCTTGGCAAAAACATTCAGTACTTC
TRBJ1-2 TRBV4-3 15 NA TRBD1 CASSQGDRADYGYTF TGCGCCAGCAGCCAAGGGGACAGGGCGGACTATGGCTACACCTTC
TRBJ2-5 TRBV6-5 14 NA NA CASSYSGAQETQYF TGTGCCAGCAGTTACTCAGGGGCACAAGAGACCCAGTACTTC
TRBJ2-7 TRBV19 14 NA NA CASSIWARTHEQYF TGTGCCAGTAGTATTTGGGCCAGAACGCACGAGCAGTACTTC
TRBJ1-1 TRBV7-8 14 once TRBD1 CASSRTGFGTEAFF TGTGCCAGCAGCAGGACAGGGTTTGGTACTGAAGCTTTCTTT
TRBJ2-2 TRBV30 13 NA NA CAWSVMNTGELFF TGTGCCTGGAGTGTTATGAACACCGGGGAGCTGTTTTTT
TRBJ1-6 TRBV9 15 NA NA CASSAQGANNSPLHF TGTGCCAGCAGCGCCCAAGGGGCGAATAATTCACCCCTCCACTTT
TRBJ2-1 TRBV7-9 17 NA TRBD2 CASSLASLAGVSNEQFF TGTGCCAGCAGCTTAGCATCCCTAGCGGGAGTCAGCAATGAGCAGTTCTTC
TRBJ2-2 TRBV7-6 16 NA TRBD1 CASSLFAQGDTGELFF TGTGCCAGCAGCTTATTCGCGCAGGGGGACACCGGGGAGCTGTTTTTT
TRBJ2-1 TRBV6-5 15 few TRBD2 CASSLLAGVDNEQFF TGTGCCAGCAGCCTACTAGCGGGGGTCGACAATGAGCAGTTCTTC
TRBJ1-5 TRBV27 16 once NA CASSSTGIGPSIPQHF TGTGCCAGCAGTTCGACAGGTATCGGTCCATCTATTCCCCAGCATTTT
TRBJ1-2 TRBV18 14 few TRBD1 CASSPPSQGAGYTF TGTGCCAGCTCACCACCATCACAGGGGGCGGGCTACACCTTC
TRBJ2-1 TRBV27 19 NA TRBD2 CASSEGGLAGLSSYNEQFF TGTGCCAGCAGTGAAGGGGGACTAGCGGGACTAAGCTCCTACAATGAGCAGTTCTTC
TRBJ2-1 TRBV19 15 NA NA CASLRTGGAYNEQFF TGTGCCAGTTTACGAACAGGGGGGGCCTACAATGAGCAGTTCTTC
TRBJ2-1 TRBV7-8 13 NA NA CASSPGTYNEQFF TGTGCCAGCAGCCCAGGGACCTACAATGAGCAGTTCTTC
TRBJ2-1 TRBV7-6 16 NA NA CASSLVSGQSYNEQFF TGTGCCAGCAGCTTAGTGTCTGGACAGTCCTACAATGAGCAGTTCTTC
TRBJ2-2 TRBV7-8 14 NA TRBD2 CASSLAREDGELFF TGTGCCAGCAGCTTAGCGCGGGAGGACGGGGAGCTGTTTTTT
TRBJ2-7 TRBV4-3 15 NA NA CASSPEGATGNEQYF TGCGCCAGCAGCCCGGAGGGGGCGACAGGGAACGAGCAGTACTTC
TRBJ2-1 TRBV6-6 16 NA TRBD1 CASSYSSTGGAGEQFF TGTGCCAGCAGTTACTCTTCGACAGGGGGAGCGGGTGAGCAGTTCTTC
TRBJ1-3 TRBV7-9 18 NA TRBD1 CASSLADRGYRSGNTIYF TGTGCCAGCAGCTTAGCGGACAGGGGATACCGCTCTGGAAACACCATATATTTT
TRBJ1-5 TRBV5-4 15 few NA CASSLAGNSNQPQHF TGTGCCAGCAGCTTGGCAGGGAATAGCAATCAGCCCCAGCATTTT
TRBJ2-5 TRBV21-1 17 NA NA CASSKSEASGSQETQYF TGTGCCAGCAGCAAAAGCGAGGCTAGCGGGAGCCAAGAGACCCAGTACTTC
TRBJ2-5 TRBV2 11 NA NA CASRGRETQYF TGTGCCAGCAGGGGCCGAGAGACCCAGTACTTC
TRBJ2-7 TRBV5-1 14 NA TRBD2 CASRPAGGTYEQYF TGCGCCAGCAGACCAGCGGGAGGAACCTACGAGCAGTACTTC
TRBJ2-1 TRBV19 15 few TRBD2 CASSISGGSYNEQFF TGTGCCAGTAGTATAAGCGGGGGGTCTTACAATGAGCAGTTCTTC
TRBJ2-4 TRBV27 16 NA NA CASSLAGGLGKNIQYF TGTGCCAGCAGTTTGGCAGGAGGTTTGGGCAAAAACATTCAGTACTTC
TRBJ2-5 TRBV27 15 NA TRBD2 CASSLAGGPGETQYF TGTGCCAGCAGTTTAGCGGGGGGGCCGGGAGAGACCCAGTACTTC